The text below deals with one TCR beta chain. Its cognate antigen is unknown. The data belong to a study of Ad26.COV2.S vaccination and SARS-CoV-2 variants. Findings and caveats of the study: Breadth, reportedly substantial, characterized the spike-specific CD8+ and CD4+ T cell responses after vaccination.

Treatment of the sample: around 19 received Ad26.COV2.S at low or high dose, single or two shots; 5 received placebo; per-sample allocation not given. Samples analyzed were those drawn on day 63 after the first vaccine or placebo injection. CDR1 and CDR2 from the germline V gene are SGHTA and FQGNSA. The CDR3 is 16 residues long. Trimming shortened V by 2 bases and J by 3 bases, and 14 bases separated the two germline ends. The data were produced by immunoSEQ multiplex PCR, yet TCRdb's version contains in-frame clones alone and is incomplete. The sample has 410,000 or so clones, over 80% seen once. The receptor was isolated from a person between 18 and 60 years old who received the Ad26.COV2.S COVID-19 vaccine or a placebo. The sample consisted of peripheral blood, taken in a trial of Ad26.COV2.S vaccine versus placebo. This sequence joins TRBV7-2 and TRBJ1-5; D not certain. The CDR3 reads CASSLTLGSPNQPQHF. DNA for the CDR3: TGTGCCAGCAGCTTAACCTTGGGGTCACCCAATCAGCCCCAGCATTTT.